The 24 T cell receptor beta chains below were found in one sample sequenced in a study of cytomegalovirus exposure and HLA in healthy donors. The PCR made use of 60 Vbeta and 13 Jbeta primers. The protocol was immunoSEQ multiplex PCR, while the TCRdb copy is restricted to in-frame clones and leaves out a portion. The sample holds under 200,000 clones, around three quarters seen once. Source material: PBMCs. These receptors were collected from a woman aged 25 to 45 in good health and CMV-seronegative.

The J gene is TRBJ2-5, the V gene TRBV27, with a tentative D call TRBD2 (6 bases). Trimming left V 0 bases short and J 11 bases short, with 19 bases between. The CDR3 runs 15 residues. In germline, CDR1 is MNHEY, CDR2 SMNVEV (reference sequence). The CDR3 DNA reads TGTGCCAGCAGTTTATCCGGGGGTAGGCTTTGGGAGCAGTACTTC. Protein sequence: CASSLSGGRLWEQYF.

This sequence joins TRBV11-3 and TRBJ2-4; D possibly corresponds to TRBD2 (6 bases). V was cut by 3 bases and J by 2 bases, with 14 bases left in between. Germline values: CDR1 SGHNT, CDR2 YENEEA. This CDR3 has 16 amino acids. CDR3: CASSLRLAYSKNIQYF. Written as DNA, the CDR3 is TGTGCCAGCAGCTTGAGGCTAGCGTATTCCAAAAACATTCAGTACTTC. Full variable domain (missing parts from reference TRBV11-3 and TRBJ2-4): EAGVVQSPRYKIIEKKQPVAFWCNPISGHNTLYWYLQNLGQGPELLIRYENEEAVDDSQLPKDRFSAERLKGVDSTLKIQPAELGDSAVYLCASSLRLAYSKNIQYFGAGTRLSVL.

This clone came up a few times. The chain recombines TRBV30 with TRBJ2-3; the match to TRBD1 covers 8 bases. Germline V CDR1 and CDR2: GTSNPN, SVGIG (reference sequence). V was pared by 5 bases and J by 4 bases, with 11 bases of the junction left unmatched. This CDR3 has 15 amino acids. This CDR3 is CAWGTDRVDADTQYF. As DNA, the CDR3 is TGTGCCTGGGGAACGGACAGGGTCGACGCAGATACGCAGTATTTT.

The chain recombines TRBV28 with TRBJ1-6; TRBD1 matches at 7 bases. CDR3 length: 15 residues. Germline loops: CDR1 MDHEN, CDR2 SYDVKM. The V segment lost 6 bases and the J segment 7 bases; nucleotides outside the gene matches: 9. CDR3 sequence (DNA): TGTGCCAGCAGAAGAACCCGACAGGGAAATTCACCCCTCCACTTT. Its translation: CASRRTRQGNSPLHF.

The V call is TRBV7-2, the J call TRBJ2-3; TRBD2 agrees at 14 bases. Trimming at V came to 3 bases and at J to 0 bases, leaving 2 bases not matched to a gene. CDR1 and CDR2 from the germline V gene are SGHTA and FQGNSA. CDR3 length: 17 residues. CDR3 loop: CASSFRTSGRSTDTQYF. CDR3 DNA: TGTGCCAGCAGCTTTAGGACTAGCGGGAGGAGCACAGATACGCAGTATTTT.

V gene TRBV5-8 combines with J gene TRBJ2-7, with TRBD2 matching over 9 bases. The trim removed 2 bases at V and 5 bases at J, leaving 2 bases unmatched. Per the germline V gene, CDR1 is SGHTS and CDR2 is YDEGEE. This CDR3 comprises 13 residues. CDR3 sequence (DNA): TGTGCCAGCAGCTTACGACTAGCGGACGAGCAGTACTTC. Residues: CASSLRLADEQYF.

In this sample, this clone turned up a few times. The chain carries TRBV7-2 and TRBJ1-1; 7 nucleotides line up with TRBD1. This CDR3 contains 13 residues. CDR1 is SGHTA, CDR2 FQGNSA, per germline. V shed 4 bases and J 6 bases; nucleotides not matched to a gene: 5. The CDR3 region is CASSYAGGPEAFF. In nucleotides, the CDR3 is TGTGCCAGCAGCTATGCAGGGGGTCCTGAAGCTTTCTTT. Using reference TRBV7-2 and TRBJ1-1 for the parts outside the CDR3, the full variable domain is GAGVSQSPSNKVTEKGKDVELRCDPISGHTALYWYRQSLGQGLEFLIYFQGNSAPDKSGLPSDRFSAERTGGSVSTLTIQRTQQEDSAVYLCASSYAGGPEAFFGQGTRLTVV.

The V and J genes are TRBV4-1 and TRBJ2-2; TRBD2 aligns across 10 bases. The CDR3 is made up of 15 amino acids. Germline CDR1 is MGHRA and CDR2 is YSYEKL. The J segment lost 11 bases and the V segment lost 2 bases, leaving 8 bases of the junction unmatched. The CDR3 bases are TGCGCCAGCAGCCAACCCCTAGCGGGGGCGGGTGAGCTGTTTTTT. Protein sequence: CASSQPLAGAGELFF.

V gene TRBV7-8 combines with J gene TRBJ2-7; 8 positions match TRBD1. V trimming: 0 bases; J trimming: 6 bases; junction bases outside the gene matches: 4. The length of the CDR3 is 14 residues. Looked up from germline, CDR1 is SGHVS and CDR2 is FQNEAQ. For the CDR3, the DNA is TGTGCCAGCAGCTTAGCCCAGGGGGCCGGCGAGCAGTACTTC. This encodes CASSLAQGAGEQYF.

Only a few counts were recorded for this clone. The V call is TRBV29-1, the J call TRBJ1-5, with D tentatively TRBD1 (6 bases). Germline CDR1 SQVTM, CDR2 ANQGSEA. The CDR3 has 13 amino acids. V was clipped by 5 bases and J by 7 bases, with 15 bases between them. CDR3 in DNA: TGCAGCGTTACGACAGGCGGGGGACAGCCCCAGCATTTT. Amino acids: CSVTTGGGQPQHF.

This clone has just a few counts. The J gene is TRBJ2-7, the V gene TRBV5-1, with unresolved D. The CDR3 totals 13 residues. Deletions cut 3 bases from V and 4 bases from J, with 11 bases between. CDR1 and CDR2 from the germline V gene are SGHRS and YFSETQ. The CDR3 region has the DNA TGCGCCAGCAGCTCACCCCTAAATTACGAGCAGTACTTC. Translated: CASSSPLNYEQYF.

The chain joins TRBV9 to TRBJ1-2; unclear D gene. The germline gives CDR1 SGDLS, CDR2 YYNGEE. The V end lost 0 bases, the J end lost 3 bases, and 9 bases lay between the germline ends. The CDR3 covers 14 residues. Here the CDR3 reads CASSVGPRDYGYTF. In DNA form, the CDR3 reads TGTGCCAGCAGCGTAGGCCCGAGGGACTATGGCTACACCTTC.

Only a few counts were recorded for this clone. This sequence joins TRBV9 and TRBJ2-3; tentative D call: TRBD2 (6 bases). Per the germline V gene, CDR1 is SGDLS and CDR2 is YYNGEE. V was cut by 0 bases and J by 0 bases, with 8 bases left in between. CDR3 size: 15 residues. CDR3 loop: CASSVGGESTDTQYF. The CDR3 DNA sequence: TGTGCCAGCAGCGTAGGGGGGGAAAGCACAGATACGCAGTATTTT.

CDR3 loop: CASSLEQDSYEQYF. CDR3 bases: TGTGCCAGCAGCTTGGAACAGGACTCCTACGAGCAGTACTTC. The chain recombines TRBV5-8 with TRBJ2-7, with a possible D match to TRBD1 (5 bases). Germline CDR1 SGHTS, CDR2 YDEGEE. V dropped 0 bases and J dropped 0 bases, with 7 bases sitting between them. The CDR3 consists of 14 residues.

About this clone: Other DNA sequences of this sample code for an identical CDR3. The chain uses TRBV20-1 and TRBJ2-7, with D maybe TRBD1 (5 bases). The V gene's germline CDR1 is DFQATT and CDR2 SNEGSKA (reference sequence). V was pared by 5 bases and J by 4 bases, with 6 bases between. The CDR3 runs 10 residues. The CDR3 spells CSAGAYEQYF. The CDR3 DNA reads TGCAGTGCTGGGGCGTACGAGCAGTACTTC.

V and J are TRBV29-1 and TRBJ2-7, with 11 bases that match TRBD1. J was trimmed by 1 base and V by 5 bases; bases with no gene match: 4. The CDR3 is 14 residues long. Germline CDR1 is SQVTM and CDR2 is ANQGSEA. The DNA of the CDR3 is TGCAGCGTTCGGACAGGGGGCTTATCCTACGAGCAGTACTTC. This codes for CSVRTGGLSYEQYF.

This rearrangement joins TRBV7-3 to TRBJ2-3, with 7 bases fitting TRBD1. V was clipped by 5 bases and J by 4 bases; unmatched bases: 12. The germline V gene encodes CDR1 SGHTA and CDR2 FQGTGA. The CDR3 runs 16 residues. The DNA of the CDR3 is TGTGCCAGCAGCCAGCTGGCACAGGGGTACGCAGATACGCAGTATTTT. Its translation: CASSQLAQGYADTQYF.

The rearrangement uses TRBV11-3 and TRBJ2-6, with 10 bases lining up with TRBD1. From germline, CDR1 is SGHNT and CDR2 YENEEA. After removal of 4 bases from V and 0 bases from J, the junction contained 3 bases not matched to a gene. The CDR3 length is 17 residues. The CDR3 reads CASSSGTGDSGANVLTF. The DNA for the CDR3 is TGTGCCAGCAGCTCCGGGACAGGGGACTCTGGGGCCAACGTCCTGACTTTC.

The rearrangement links TRBV7-3 to TRBJ2-2; D is perhaps TRBD2 (6 bases). CDR3 length equals 19 residues. V gave up 4 bases and J gave up 0 bases, with 21 bases separating them. Germline CDR1 reads SGHTA; CDR2 reads FQGTGA. As DNA, the CDR3 is TGTGCCAGCAGCTCCCCAAGGAGGGTAGCGGAGGCGAACACCGGGGAGCTGTTTTTT. Residues: CASSSPRRVAEANTGELFF.

The chain is built from TRBV7-2 and TRBJ2-2; TRBD1 agrees at 11 bases. CDR3 length equals 16 residues. The V segment lost 1 base and the J segment 5 bases; nucleotides outside the gene matches: 3. Germline CDR1 is SGHTA and CDR2 is FQGNSA. For the CDR3, the DNA is TGTGCCAGCAGCTTAGGCGGGACAGGGGGGACCGGGGAGCTGTTTTTT. Protein: CASSLGGTGGTGELFF.

The genes are TRBV9 and TRBJ1-2, with D unresolved. Trimming pared 0 bases from V and 6 bases from J, leaving 9 bases between. The CDR3 contains 13 residues. Germline CDR1 reads SGDLS; CDR2 reads YYNGEE. CDR3 nucleotides: TGTGCCAGCAGCGTAGTATCCCGGGATGGCTACACCTTC. The encoded protein is CASSVVSRDGYTF.

The chain combines TRBV27 with TRBJ2-7; TRBD2 might be the D (7 bases). Germline values: CDR1 MNHEY, CDR2 SMNVEV (reference sequence). There are 15 residues in the CDR3. The V gene lost 5 bases and the J gene lost 5 bases, with 19 bases spanning the gap. The CDR3 DNA reads as TGTGCCAGCAGTCCAGGCGGGGGCTGGTGGGACGAGCAGTACTTC. Translating it yields CASSPGGGWWDEQYF.

V gene TRBV27 combines with J gene TRBJ1-3, with TRBD1 matching over 7 bases. Germline lookup yields CDR1 MNHEY and CDR2 SMNVEV (reference sequence). This CDR3 region has 15 residues. The trim removed 5 bases at V and 0 bases at J, leaving 4 bases unmatched. CDR3 sequence: CASSLDRLSGNTIYF. The CDR3 DNA reads TGTGCCAGCAGTCTGGACAGGCTCTCTGGAAACACCATATATTTT.

In this sample, this clone turned up a few times. The chain joins TRBV9 to TRBJ2-2, with 7 bases aligning to TRBD1. The CDR3 totals 16 residues. The V and J ends lost 0 bases and 6 bases, in that order; junction bases with no gene match: 8. Germline CDR1 is SGDLS and CDR2 is YYNGEE. Here the CDR3 reads CASSVGPRGRAGELFF. CDR3 DNA: TGTGCCAGCAGCGTAGGTCCTAGGGGGCGGGCCGGGGAGCTGTTTTTT.